Shown below are 28 T cell receptor beta chains from a single sample sequenced in a study of graft-versus-host responses after intestinal transplantation. Here immunoSEQ multiplex PCR was the method, and the copy in TCRdb shows in-frame clones only, minus some. There are about 98,000 clones in the sample; roughly four fifths occur only once, and about a sixth lies in the top ten. Antigen specificity for these receptors is unknown. The sample in question was unstimulated CD8+ T cells sorted from spleen or lymph node cells, obtained before intestinal transplant. These receptors were obtained from a human donor who received an intestinal transplant.

This chain links TRBV28 with TRBJ2-7; no clear D. Germline assignment: CDR1 MDHEN and CDR2 SYDVKM. The CDR3 spans 15 residues. The V and J ends lost 1 base and 4 bases respectively, with 14 bases between them. In DNA form, the CDR3 reads TGTGCCAGCAGTTTATATCTGGACGATCTATACGAGCAGTACTTC. This gives the protein CASSLYLDDLYEQYF.

The chain is built from TRBV7-2 and TRBJ2-7; 8 nucleotides line up with TRBD2. The germline gives CDR1 SGHTA, CDR2 FQGNSA. V lost 1 base, J lost 2 bases, and 7 bases stayed unmatched. CDR3 size: 16 residues. CDR3 DNA: TGTGCCAGCAGCTTAGGCGCCGGGACTAGGACCTACGAGCAGTACTTC. Protein sequence: CASSLGAGTRTYEQYF.

V is TRBV7-6 and J is TRBJ2-7; D possibly corresponds to TRBD2 (5 bases). CDR1 and CDR2 from the germline V gene are SGHVS and FNYEAQ. Trimming cost V 1 base and J 5 bases, with 12 bases left between them. The length of the CDR3 is 14 residues. The CDR3 here is CASSLVGRYHEQYF. CDR3 nucleotides: TGTGCCAGCAGCTTAGTAGGGAGATACCACGAGCAGTACTTC.

V gene TRBV5-1 combines with J gene TRBJ2-7, with TRBD2 identical over 9 bases. Germline V CDR1 and CDR2: SGHRS, YFSETQ. The V segment lost 4 bases and the J segment 1 base; nucleotides outside the gene matches: 6. The CDR3 is made up of 15 amino acids. CDR3 protein: CASSPQAGGSYEQYF. In nucleotides, the CDR3 is TGCGCCAGCAGCCCACAAGCGGGAGGTTCCTACGAGCAGTACTTC.

This chain links TRBV6-1 with TRBJ2-1; maybe TRBD1 (5 bases). CDR1 and CDR2 (germline): MNHNS, SASEGT. CDR3 length: 16 amino acids. Trimming removed 1 base from V and 0 bases from J, with 10 bases in between. Here the CDR3 DNA reads TGTGCCAGCAGTGAAGGATGGGGCCCCTCCTACAATGAGCAGTTCTTC. Amino acid sequence: CASSEGWGPSYNEQFF.

This chain connects TRBV9 to TRBJ1-2; TRBD1 agrees at 7 bases. Germline V gene data show CDR1 as SGDLS and CDR2 as YYNGEE. The CDR3 contains 15 residues. V shed 0 bases, J shed 0 bases, and the junction held 2 bases outside the gene matches. In DNA, the CDR3 is TGTGCCAGCAGCGTAGGAGGGACAGCTAACTATGGCTACACCTTC. Amino acids: CASSVGGTANYGYTF.

Worth noting for this clone: A read error may produce the germline difference seen at one junction end. The same CDR3 is also encoded by other DNA sequences in this sample. Written as DNA, the CDR3 is TGTGCCAGCAGCCTAGCGGGGGGGTCCTACGAGCAGTACTTC. Translating it yields CASSLAGGSYEQYF. The rearrangement joins TRBV7-2 to TRBJ2-7; 12 bases agree with TRBD2. Germline V gene sequence: CDR1 SGHTA, CDR2 FQGNSA. The CDR3 runs to 14 residues.

This chain connects TRBV7-3 to TRBJ2-3; 9 positions agree with TRBD2. The junction had 10 bases not matched to a gene; V was cut back by 5 bases and J by 4 bases. The CDR3 spans 16 residues. The germline V gene has CDR1 SGHTA and CDR2 FQGTGA. The DNA for the CDR3 is TGTGCCAGCAGCGCGCCGGGACTAGCAGTGCCAGATACGCAGTATTTT. Translation: CASSAPGLAVPDTQYF. The full variable domain, with the rest looked up from reference TRBV7-3 and TRBJ2-3, is GAGVSQTPSNKVTEKGKYVELRCDPISGHTALYWYRQSLGQGPEFLIYFQGTGAADDSGLPNDRFFAVRPEGSVSTLKIQRTERGDSAVYLCASSAPGLAVPDTQYFGPGTRLTVL.

V and J are TRBV5-1 and TRBJ2-7; D is unresolved. Germline lookup yields CDR1 SGHRS and CDR2 YFSETQ. CDR3 length: 13 amino acids. V dropped 4 bases and J dropped 4 bases, with 12 bases sitting between them. The CDR3 DNA reads TGCGCCAGCAGCCGCGTCCTGGGTTACGAGCAGTACTTC. Its translation: CASSRVLGYEQYF.

The chain couples TRBV1 to TRBJ2-5; no check of the table's D call, TRBD1, against the DNA was made. TRBV1 represents a pseudogene. This CDR3 has 18 amino acids. In nucleotides, the CDR3 is TGCACCAGCAGCGAAGACTCTCCGTTCAGGGCCCTCCAAGAGACCCAGTACTTC. It encodes CTSSEDSPFRALQETQYF.

This clone was found a few times. V usage is TRBV28 and J usage is TRBJ1-1; D not certain. Germline assignment: CDR1 MDHEN and CDR2 SYDVKM. This CDR3 spans 15 amino acids. The V and J ends lost 0 bases and 0 bases respectively, with 8 bases between them. Here the CDR3 DNA reads TGTGCCAGCAGTTTATGGGCCCCGATGAACACTGAAGCTTTCTTT. Translated: CASSLWAPMNTEAFF. Full variable domain (rest looked up from reference TRBV28 and TRBJ1-1): DVKVTQSSRYLVKRTGEKVFLECVQDMDHENMFWYRQDPGLGLRLIYFSYDVKMKEKGDIPEGYSVSREKKERFSLILESASTNQTSMYLCASSLWAPMNTEAFFGQGTRLTVV.

The rearrangement links TRBV6-5 to TRBJ1-5; D uncertain. The germline CDR1 and CDR2 sequences are MNHEY and SVGAGI. The V end lost 2 bases, the J end lost 5 bases, and 1 base lay between the germline ends. The CDR3 sequence is 11 residues long. The CDR3 DNA is TGTGCCAGCAGTTACGATCAGCCCCAGCATTTT. Protein product: CASSYDQPQHF.

CDR3 DNA sequence: TGTGCCAGCAGTTCACATTACGGGTATGGCTACACCTTC. It encodes CASSSHYGYGYTF. The rearrangement links TRBV6-6 to TRBJ1-2; no firm D call. CDR1 MNHNY and CDR2 SVGAGI come from the germline V gene (reference sequence). V lost 4 bases to trimming and J lost 5 bases, with 11 bases between them. The CDR3 extends over 13 amino acids.

This chain connects TRBV4-1 to TRBJ2-7; 9 positions agree with TRBD1. The CDR3 sequence is 14 residues long. Germline V gene sequence: CDR1 MGHRA, CDR2 YSYEKL. Trimming removed 3 bases from V and 5 bases from J; junction bases left unmatched: 5. The CDR3 DNA follows: TGCGCCAGCAGCCAGGACAGGGGTTTGGACGAGCAGTACTTC. Translated, it gives CASSQDRGLDEQYF.

J is TRBJ2-7 and V is TRBV5-4, with D unclear. The CDR3 is 14 amino acids. Germline loops: CDR1 SGHNT, CDR2 YYREEE (reference sequence). V lost 0 bases to trimming and J lost 3 bases, with 10 bases between them. The CDR3 sequence: CASSLGETHYEQYF. The CDR3 DNA reads TGTGCCAGCAGCTTGGGTGAAACTCACTACGAGCAGTACTTC.

This rearrangement joins TRBV6-5 to TRBJ2-1; 7 bases are a match to TRBD2. Germline loops: CDR1 MNHEY, CDR2 SVGAGI. V lost 0 bases, J lost 5 bases, and 7 bases stayed unmatched. The CDR3 has 16 residues. The CDR3 region is CASSYSSLAENNEQFF. DNA for the CDR3: TGTGCCAGCAGTTACTCGAGTCTAGCGGAAAACAATGAGCAGTTCTTC.

The chain links TRBV14 to TRBJ2-3, with D perhaps matching TRBD2 (6 bases). The CDR3 contains 19 residues. Germline V gives CDR1 SGHDN, CDR2 FVKESK. Trimming left V 0 bases short and J 2 bases short, with 21 bases between. CDR3 DNA: TGTGCCAGCAGCCAAGATTTAAAAACGGGAGCACTCTACACAGATACGCAGTATTTT. As protein: CASSQDLKTGALYTDTQYF.

The chain joins TRBV4-2 to TRBJ2-7; TRBD2 matches at 13 bases. The germline V gene encodes CDR1 LGHNA and CDR2 YNFKEQ. This CDR3 is 15 amino acids long. V was pared by 4 bases and J by 5 bases, with 5 bases of the junction left unmatched. This CDR3 is CASSLGLAGENEQYF. CDR3 bases: TGTGCCAGCAGCCTCGGACTAGCGGGAGAGAACGAGCAGTACTTC.

The CDR3 DNA follows: TGTGCCAGCAGACCGGGACCGGTTAGCAATCAGCCCCAGCATTTT. Amino acids: CASRPGPVSNQPQHF. The V and J genes are TRBV2 and TRBJ1-5; a possible D gene is TRBD1 (5 bases). Germline CDR1 SNHLY, CDR2 FYNNEI. The CDR3 consists of 15 residues. Trimming stripped 6 bases from V and 0 bases from J, with 12 bases between. Full variable domain (remainder filled in from reference TRBV2 and TRBJ1-5): EPEVTQTPSHQVTQMGQEVILRCVPISNHLYFYWYRQILGQKVEFLVSFYNNEISEKSEIFDDQFSVERPDGSNFTLKIRSTKLEDSAMYFCASRPGPVSNQPQHFGDGTRLSIL.

Regarding this clone: Germline and junction disagree at one end, which may indicate a read error. Other DNA sequences in the sample encode the same CDR3. The chain links TRBV7-9 to TRBJ2-5; 7 positions match TRBD1. Per the germline V gene, CDR1 is SEHNR and CDR2 is FQNEAQ (reference sequence). CDR3 length: 15 residues. CDR3 region: CASSRPRGYQETQYF. In DNA form, the CDR3 reads TGTGCTAGCAGCCGTCCCAGGGGGTACCAAGAGACCCAGTACTTC.

The genes are TRBV7-3 and TRBJ2-1, with a tentative D call TRBD2 (6 bases). This CDR3 spans 16 amino acids. Trimming pared 1 base from V and 4 bases from J, leaving 14 bases between. Germline V CDR1 and CDR2: SGHTA, FQGTGA. DNA of the CDR3: TGTGCCAGCAGCTTAAATCCGGGACTCCCGTACAATGAGCAGTTCTTC. It codes for CASSLNPGLPYNEQFF.

The genes are TRBV11-2 and TRBJ2-2; D is possibly TRBD2 (5 bases). This CDR3 has 17 residues. CDR1 and CDR2 (germline): SGHAT, FQNNGV. Between the trimmed V and J ends, which lost 0 bases and 6 bases, there was a span of 17 bases. CDR3 nucleotide sequence: TGTGCCAGCAGCTTAGATTTATCCTTTAGCGAACCCGGGGAGCTGTTTTTT. Amino acid sequence: CASSLDLSFSEPGELFF.

A remark on this clone: A read error may produce the germline difference seen at one junction end. The V gene is TRBV15, the J gene TRBJ2-5; tentatively, D is TRBD1 (5 bases). The DNA end favors TRBJ2-7, so the J call may be wrong. CDR1 is LNHNV, CDR2 YYDKDF, per germline (reference sequence). The CDR3 sequence is 13 residues long. The DNA for the CDR3 is TGCGCCACCAGCAGAGACAGCTCCTACGAGCAGTACTTC. This sequence encodes CATSRDSSYEQYF.

The V call is TRBV4-1, the J call TRBJ2-7; 10 bases fit TRBD2. Germline V gene data show CDR1 as MGHRA and CDR2 as YSYEKL. This CDR3 comprises 16 residues. The ends lost 0 bases at V and 3 bases at J; junction bases unmatched: 5. The CDR3 region is CASSQDWTSGNYEQYF. In DNA form, the CDR3 reads TGCGCCAGCAGCCAAGATTGGACTAGCGGAAACTACGAGCAGTACTTC.

The rearrangement joins TRBV6-6 to TRBJ2-7; D is possibly TRBD1 or TRBD2 (5 bases each). The germline CDR1 and CDR2 sequences are MNHNY and SVGAGI (reference sequence). The CDR3 totals 16 residues. V was clipped by 5 bases and J by 1 base, with 18 bases between them. This chain's CDR3 is CASSRSQGVWSYEQYF. In DNA form, the CDR3 reads TGTGCCAGCAGTCGCAGCCAGGGAGTTTGGTCCTACGAGCAGTACTTC.

V and J are TRBV11-2 and TRBJ2-7, with D unclear. The ends were cut back, 6 bases at V and 4 bases at J, with 13 bases in the middle. Germline V gives CDR1 SGHAT, CDR2 FQNNGV. The CDR3 sequence is 13 residues long. The CDR3: CASRTYLGYEQYF. In DNA form, the CDR3 reads TGTGCCAGCAGGACATATTTAGGGTACGAGCAGTACTTC. The entire variable domain, with the rest obtained from reference TRBV11-2 and TRBJ2-7, is as follows: EAGVAQSPRYKIIEKRQSVAFWCNPISGHATLYWYQQILGQGPKLLIQFQNNGVVDDSQLPKDRFSAERLKGVDSTLKIQPAKLEDSAVYLCASRTYLGYEQYFGPGTRLTVT.

CDR3 DNA: TGTGCCAGCAGTTTAACAGGGGCTGAAGCTTTCTTT. Protein: CASSLTGAEAFF. The chain has TRBV27 and TRBJ1-1; 7 bases line up with TRBD1. The V gene's germline CDR1 is MNHEY and CDR2 SMNVEV (reference sequence). The J segment lost 6 bases and the V segment lost 2 bases, leaving 0 bases of the junction unmatched. CDR3 length: 12 amino acids.

The chain links TRBV4-1 to TRBJ1-1; a weak D match, TRBD1 (5 bases). The CDR3 length is 13 residues. The V gene's germline CDR1 is MGHRA and CDR2 YSYEKL. The ends were cut back, 1 base at V and 6 bases at J, with 9 bases in the middle. CDR3 sequence (DNA): TGCGCCAGCAGCCAAGGGGCAGGGCCTGAAGCTTTCTTT. Translation gives CASSQGAGPEAFF.